Included here is one T cell receptor beta chain sequence, with context. The age range of participants was 18 to 89 years, with residence in about two dozen US areas. These data come from a study of blood T cell repertoires in COVID-19. Overall study: The samples span acute and convalescent COVID-19 from the United States, Italy and Spain. PBMCs, B-cell-depleted T cells, or T cells were the source of the cDNA or gDNA that made up the material.

The CDR3 has 15 residues. Deletions cut 7 bases from V and 6 bases from J, with 20 bases between. Looked up from germline, CDR1 is WSHSY and CDR2 is SAAADI. Original processing methods: By means of reference gene primer amplification, nucleated cell counts were estimated. Only in-frame clones appear in the TCRdb table, and some are missing; sequencing was by immunoSEQ multiplex PCR. D and trimming come from the DNA, and the V and J calls and clone size come from that table. Found here are around 150,000 clones, 84% of them singletons; the top ten hold approximately 3.6%. The chain is built from TRBV10-2 and TRBJ2-3; possible D gene TRBD2, 5 bases. Sequenced material: PBMCs or T cells enriched from blood (not recorded which). This TCR derives from a woman between 45 and 65 years old with acute COVID-19. DNA of the CDR3: TGCGCCAGCACTGGTCGGGATGTGGCCGGCGATACGCAGTATTTT. Amino acid sequence: CASTGRDVAGDTQYF.